This TCR beta chain was observed in a study of blood T cell repertoires in COVID-19. In the study overall: Acute and convalescent COVID-19 specimens originated in the United States, Italy and Spain. Sample material is recorded as cDNA or gDNA derived from T cells, B-cell-depleted T cells, or PBMCs.

TCRdb's table, derived via immunoSEQ multiplex PCR, lists solely in-frame clones and lacks some. Altogether about 130,000 clones are present, approximately 85% being singletons, with the ten largest covering approximately 3.5%. While infection was still active, Seattle patients were enrolled and then followed longitudinally. The CDR3 is 15 amino acids. Germline-derived CDR1 and CDR2 are SGHKS and YYEKEE (reference sequence). The V gene lost 0 bases and the J gene lost 4 bases, with 13 bases spanning the gap. J is TRBJ1-2 and V is TRBV5-5; a weak D match, TRBD1 (5 bases). The clonotype was recovered from an elderly woman with COVID-19, enrolled during active disease. The sequenced sample consisted of peripheral blood. This CDR3 is CASSLGRLGGYGYTF. As DNA, the CDR3 is TGTGCCAGCAGCTTGGGGCGGCTCGGGGGCTATGGCTACACCTTC.